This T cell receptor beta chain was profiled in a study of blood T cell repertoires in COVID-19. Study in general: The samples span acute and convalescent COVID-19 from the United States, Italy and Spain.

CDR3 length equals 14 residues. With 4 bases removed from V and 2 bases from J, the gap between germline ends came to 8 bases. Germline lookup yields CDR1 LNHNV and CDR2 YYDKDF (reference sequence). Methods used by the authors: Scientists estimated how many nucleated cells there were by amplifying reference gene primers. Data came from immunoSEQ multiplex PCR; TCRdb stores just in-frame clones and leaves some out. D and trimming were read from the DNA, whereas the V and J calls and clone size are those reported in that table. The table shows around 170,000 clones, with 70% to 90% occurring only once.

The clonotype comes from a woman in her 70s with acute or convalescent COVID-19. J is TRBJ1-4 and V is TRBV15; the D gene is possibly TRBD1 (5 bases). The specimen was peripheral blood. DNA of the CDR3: TGTGCCACCAGCACAGGGTCGACTAATGAAAAACTGTTTTTT. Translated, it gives CATSTGSTNEKLFF.